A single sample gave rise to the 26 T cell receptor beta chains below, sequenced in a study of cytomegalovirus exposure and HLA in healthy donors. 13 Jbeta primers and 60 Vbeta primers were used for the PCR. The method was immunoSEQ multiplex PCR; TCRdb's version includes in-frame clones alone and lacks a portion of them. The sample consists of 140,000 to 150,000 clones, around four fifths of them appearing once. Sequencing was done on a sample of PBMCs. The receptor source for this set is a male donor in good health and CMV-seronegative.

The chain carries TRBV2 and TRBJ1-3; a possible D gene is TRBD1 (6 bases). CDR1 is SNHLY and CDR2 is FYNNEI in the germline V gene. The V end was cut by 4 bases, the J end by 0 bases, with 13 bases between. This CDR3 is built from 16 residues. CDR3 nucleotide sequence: TGTGCCAGCAGTGCGGCAGGGGCGAGCTCTGGAAACACCATATATTTT. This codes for CASSAAGASSGNTIYF. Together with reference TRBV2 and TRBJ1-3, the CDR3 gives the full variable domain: EPEVTQTPSHQVTQMGQEVILRCVPISNHLYFYWYRQILGQKVEFLVSFYNNEISEKSEIFDDQFSVERPDGSNFTLKIRSTKLEDSAMYFCASSAAGASSGNTIYFGEGSWLTVV.

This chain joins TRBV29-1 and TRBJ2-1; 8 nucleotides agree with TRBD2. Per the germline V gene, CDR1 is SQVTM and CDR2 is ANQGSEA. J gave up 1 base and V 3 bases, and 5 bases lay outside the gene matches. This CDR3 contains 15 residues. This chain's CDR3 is CSVDGGEVSYNEQFF. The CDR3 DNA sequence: TGCAGCGTTGACGGGGGGGAAGTGTCCTACAATGAGCAGTTCTTC.

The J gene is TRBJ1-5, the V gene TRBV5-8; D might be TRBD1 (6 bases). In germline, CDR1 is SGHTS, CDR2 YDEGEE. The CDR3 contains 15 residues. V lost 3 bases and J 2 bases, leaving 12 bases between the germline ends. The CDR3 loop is CASSWTAAGNQPQHF. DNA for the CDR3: TGTGCCAGCAGCTGGACAGCGGCTGGCAATCAGCCCCAGCATTTT.

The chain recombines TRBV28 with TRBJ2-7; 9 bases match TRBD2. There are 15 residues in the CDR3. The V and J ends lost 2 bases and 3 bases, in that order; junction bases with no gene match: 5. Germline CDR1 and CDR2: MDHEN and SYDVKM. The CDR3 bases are TGTGCCAGCAGTTTAAGGATAGCGGGAGACTACGAGCAGTACTTC. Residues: CASSLRIAGDYEQYF.

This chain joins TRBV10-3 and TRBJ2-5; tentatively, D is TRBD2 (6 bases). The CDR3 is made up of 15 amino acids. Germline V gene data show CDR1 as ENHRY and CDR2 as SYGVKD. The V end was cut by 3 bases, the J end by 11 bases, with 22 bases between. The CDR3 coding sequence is TGTGCCATCAGTGAAGGGCAGGGCGGCGGACTACTGCAGTACTTC. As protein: CAISEGQGGGLLQYF.

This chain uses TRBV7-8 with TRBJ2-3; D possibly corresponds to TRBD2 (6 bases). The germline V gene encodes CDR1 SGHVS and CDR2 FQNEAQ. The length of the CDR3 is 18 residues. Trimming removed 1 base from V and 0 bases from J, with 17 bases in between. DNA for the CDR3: TGTGCCAGCAGCTTAGTGAGGGGTTGGGGACTTAGCACAGATACGCAGTATTTT. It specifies CASSLVRGWGLSTDTQYF.

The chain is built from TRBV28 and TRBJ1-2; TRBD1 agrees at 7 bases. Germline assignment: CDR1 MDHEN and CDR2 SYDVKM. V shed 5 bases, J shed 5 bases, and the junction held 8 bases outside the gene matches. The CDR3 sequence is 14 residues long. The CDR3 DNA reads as TGTGCCAGCAGTACGCGACAGGGAGGTTATGGCTACACCTTC. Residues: CASSTRQGGYGYTF.

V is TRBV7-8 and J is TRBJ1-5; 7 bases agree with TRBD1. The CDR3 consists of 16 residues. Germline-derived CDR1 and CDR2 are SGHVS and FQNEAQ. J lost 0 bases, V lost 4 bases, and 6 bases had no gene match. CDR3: CASSSGTAPSNQPQHF. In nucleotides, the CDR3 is TGTGCCAGCAGCTCGGGGACAGCACCTAGCAATCAGCCCCAGCATTTT.

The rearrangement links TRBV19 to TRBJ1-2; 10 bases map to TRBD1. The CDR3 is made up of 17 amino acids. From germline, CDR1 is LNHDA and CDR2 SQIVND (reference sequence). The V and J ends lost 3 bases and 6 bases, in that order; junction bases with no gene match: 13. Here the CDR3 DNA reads TGTGCCAGTAGTATCTCGGACAGGGGGTCTTTTCTGGATGGCTACACCTTC. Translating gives CASSISDRGSFLDGYTF.

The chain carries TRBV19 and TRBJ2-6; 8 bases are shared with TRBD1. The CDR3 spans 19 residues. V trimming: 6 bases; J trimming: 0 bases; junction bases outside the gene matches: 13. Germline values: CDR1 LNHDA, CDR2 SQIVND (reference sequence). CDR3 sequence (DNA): TGTGCCAGTAGCAACTCGACAGGGGTCTTTTACTCTGGGGCCAACGTCCTGACTTTC. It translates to CASSNSTGVFYSGANVLTF.

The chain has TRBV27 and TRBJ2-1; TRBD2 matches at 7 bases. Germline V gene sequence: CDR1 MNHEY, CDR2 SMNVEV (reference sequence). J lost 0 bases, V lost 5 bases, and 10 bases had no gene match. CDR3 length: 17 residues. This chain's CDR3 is CASSPPSGSFSYNEQFF. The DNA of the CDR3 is TGTGCCAGCAGTCCCCCTAGCGGTAGTTTCTCCTACAATGAGCAGTTCTTC.

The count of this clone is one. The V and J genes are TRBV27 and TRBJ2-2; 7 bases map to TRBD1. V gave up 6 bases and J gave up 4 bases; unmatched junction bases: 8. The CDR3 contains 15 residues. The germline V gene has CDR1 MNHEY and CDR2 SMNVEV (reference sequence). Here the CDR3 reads CASRLLTGFTGELFF. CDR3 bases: TGTGCCAGCAGACTCCTGACAGGGTTCACCGGGGAGCTGTTTTTT.

The CDR3 reads CASSKKGASDSTGGAYEQYF. The DNA of the CDR3 is TGTGCCAGCAGCAAAAAGGGGGCCTCGGACTCCACCGGAGGGGCCTACGAGCAGTACTTC. V gene TRBV21-1 combines with J gene TRBJ2-7; TRBD1, the table's D call, was not compared with the DNA. TRBV21-1 is annotated as a pseudogene. This CDR3 has 20 amino acids.

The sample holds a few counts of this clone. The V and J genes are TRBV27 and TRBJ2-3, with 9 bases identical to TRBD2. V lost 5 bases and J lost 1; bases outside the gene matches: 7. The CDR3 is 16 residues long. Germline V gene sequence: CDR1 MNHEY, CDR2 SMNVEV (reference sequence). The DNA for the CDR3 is TGTGCCAGCAGTCGAAGCGGGAGGCCTCGCACAGATACGCAGTATTTT. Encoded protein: CASSRSGRPRTDTQYF.

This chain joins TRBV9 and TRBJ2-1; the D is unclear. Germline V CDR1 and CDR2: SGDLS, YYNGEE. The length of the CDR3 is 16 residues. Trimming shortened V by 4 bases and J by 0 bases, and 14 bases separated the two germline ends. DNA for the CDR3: TGTGCCAGCAGCCTCCAGGCCCAGAGCTCCTACAATGAGCAGTTCTTC. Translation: CASSLQAQSSYNEQFF.

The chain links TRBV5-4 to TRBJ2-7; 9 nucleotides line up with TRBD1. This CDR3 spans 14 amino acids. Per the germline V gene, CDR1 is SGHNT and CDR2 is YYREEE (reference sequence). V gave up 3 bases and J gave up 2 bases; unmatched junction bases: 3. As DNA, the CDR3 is TGTGCCAGCAGCTCCCGGGACAGGGCCTACGAGCAGTACTTC. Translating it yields CASSSRDRAYEQYF.

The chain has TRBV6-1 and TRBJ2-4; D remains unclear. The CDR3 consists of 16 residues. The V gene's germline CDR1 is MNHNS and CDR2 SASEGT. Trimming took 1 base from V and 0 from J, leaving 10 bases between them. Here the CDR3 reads CASSEVKRLAKNIQYF. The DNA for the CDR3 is TGTGCCAGCAGTGAAGTCAAGAGACTAGCCAAAAACATTCAGTACTTC.

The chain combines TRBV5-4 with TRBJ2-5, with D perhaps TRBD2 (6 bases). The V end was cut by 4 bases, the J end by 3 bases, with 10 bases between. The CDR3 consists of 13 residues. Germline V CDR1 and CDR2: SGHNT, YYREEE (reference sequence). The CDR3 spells CASSEGTEETQYF. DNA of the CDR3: TGTGCCAGCAGCGAGGGGACTGAAGAGACCCAGTACTTC.

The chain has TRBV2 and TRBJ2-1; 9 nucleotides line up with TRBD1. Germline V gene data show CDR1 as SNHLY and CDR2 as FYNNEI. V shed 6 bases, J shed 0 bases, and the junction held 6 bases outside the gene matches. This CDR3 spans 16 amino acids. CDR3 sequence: CASRLTGGNSYNEQFF. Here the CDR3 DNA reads TGTGCCAGCAGGTTGACAGGGGGGAACTCCTACAATGAGCAGTTCTTC.

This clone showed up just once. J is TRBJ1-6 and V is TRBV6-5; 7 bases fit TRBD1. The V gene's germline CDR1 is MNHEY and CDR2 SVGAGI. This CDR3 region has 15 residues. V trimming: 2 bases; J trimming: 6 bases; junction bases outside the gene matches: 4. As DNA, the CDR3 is TGTGCCAGCAGTTACCTCGACAGGGTTAATTCACCCCTCCACTTT. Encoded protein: CASSYLDRVNSPLHF.

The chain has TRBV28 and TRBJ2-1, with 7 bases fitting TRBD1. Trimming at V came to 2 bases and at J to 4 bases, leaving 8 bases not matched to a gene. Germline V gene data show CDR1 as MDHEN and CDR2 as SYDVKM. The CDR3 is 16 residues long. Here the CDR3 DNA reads TGTGCCAGCAGTTTAGGGGACAGCCATGGGTACAATGAGCAGTTCTTC. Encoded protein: CASSLGDSHGYNEQFF. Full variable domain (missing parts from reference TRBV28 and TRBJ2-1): DVKVTQSSRYLVKRTGEKVFLECVQDMDHENMFWYRQDPGLGLRLIYFSYDVKMKEKGDIPEGYSVSREKKERFSLILESASTNQTSMYLCASSLGDSHGYNEQFFGPGTRLTVL.

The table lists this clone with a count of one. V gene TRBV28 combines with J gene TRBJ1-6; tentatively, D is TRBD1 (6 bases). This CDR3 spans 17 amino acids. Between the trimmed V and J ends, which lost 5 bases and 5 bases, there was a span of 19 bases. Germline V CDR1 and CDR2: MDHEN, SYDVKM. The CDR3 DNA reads TGTGCCAGCAGTCCACGGGGGGCGCGGTCGGATAATTCACCCCTCCACTTT. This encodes CASSPRGARSDNSPLHF.

CDR3 residues: CASNILSQADQPQHF. CDR3 in DNA: TGTGCCAGTAATATCTTGAGCCAGGCCGATCAGCCCCAGCATTTT. V and J are TRBV19 and TRBJ1-5; D gene uncertain. The length of the CDR3 is 15 residues. Germline CDR1 and CDR2: LNHDA and SQIVND (reference sequence). V lost 7 bases to trimming and J lost 5 bases, with 18 bases between them. Variable domain in full (rest from reference TRBV19 and TRBJ1-5): DGGITQSPKYLFRKEGQNVTLSCEQNLNHDAMYWYRQDPGQGLRLIYYSQIVNDFQKGDIAEGYSVSREKKESFPLTVTSAQKNPTAFYLCASNILSQADQPQHFGDGTRLSIL.

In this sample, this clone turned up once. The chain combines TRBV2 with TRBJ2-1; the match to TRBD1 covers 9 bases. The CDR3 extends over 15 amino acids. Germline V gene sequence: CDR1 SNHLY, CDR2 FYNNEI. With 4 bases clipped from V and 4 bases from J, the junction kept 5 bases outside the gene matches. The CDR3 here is CASSGSGTGYNEQFF. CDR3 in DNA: TGTGCCAGCAGTGGATCCGGGACAGGGTACAATGAGCAGTTCTTC.

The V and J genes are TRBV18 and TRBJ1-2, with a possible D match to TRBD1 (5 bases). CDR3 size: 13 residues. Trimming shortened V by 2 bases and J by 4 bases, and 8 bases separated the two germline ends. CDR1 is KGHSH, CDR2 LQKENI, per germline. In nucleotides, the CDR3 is TGTGCCAGCTCACCATCAGGGCCCTATGGCTACACCTTC. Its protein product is CASSPSGPYGYTF.

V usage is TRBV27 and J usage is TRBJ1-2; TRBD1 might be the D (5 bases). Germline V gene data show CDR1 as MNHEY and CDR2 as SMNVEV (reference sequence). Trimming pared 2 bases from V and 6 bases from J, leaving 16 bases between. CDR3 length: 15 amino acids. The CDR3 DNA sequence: TGTGCCAGCAGTTTAACGGCCGCGGGGGGAGATGGCTACACCTTC. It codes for CASSLTAAGGDGYTF.